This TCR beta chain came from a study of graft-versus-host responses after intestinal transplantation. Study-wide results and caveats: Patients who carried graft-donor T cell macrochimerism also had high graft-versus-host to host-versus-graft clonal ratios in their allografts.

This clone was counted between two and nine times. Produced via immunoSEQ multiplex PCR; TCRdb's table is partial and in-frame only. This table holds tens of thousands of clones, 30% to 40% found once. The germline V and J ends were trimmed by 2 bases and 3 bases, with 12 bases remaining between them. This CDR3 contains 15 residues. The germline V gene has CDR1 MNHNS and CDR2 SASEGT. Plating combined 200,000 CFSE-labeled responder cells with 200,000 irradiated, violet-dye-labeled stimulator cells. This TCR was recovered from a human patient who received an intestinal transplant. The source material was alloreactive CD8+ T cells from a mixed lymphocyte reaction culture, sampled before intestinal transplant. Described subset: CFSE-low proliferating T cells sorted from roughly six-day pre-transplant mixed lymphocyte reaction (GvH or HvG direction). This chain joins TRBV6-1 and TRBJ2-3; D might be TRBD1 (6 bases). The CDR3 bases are TGTGCCAGCAGTGAAACGGGGACATTTACAGATACGCAGTATTTT. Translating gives CASSETGTFTDTQYF.